The 21 T cell receptor beta chains in this list originate from one sample, sequenced in a study of blood T cell repertoires in COVID-19. Generated by immunoSEQ multiplex PCR, the TCRdb table keeps only in-frame clones and is missing some. The sample lists roughly 280,000 clones, around 87% occurring once. The sample was peripheral blood. The receptors here all came from a man younger than 35 with active or convalescent COVID-19.

In DNA form, the CDR3 reads TGTGCCAGCAGACAACGACCCGGGACTAAGGAAGAGACCCAGTACTTC. It specifies CASRQRPGTKEETQYF. The chain links TRBV7-8 to TRBJ2-5; 7 nucleotides agree with TRBD2. J was trimmed by 3 bases and V by 6 bases; bases with no gene match: 13. CDR1 and CDR2 from the germline V gene are SGHVS and FQNEAQ. The CDR3 sequence is 16 residues long.

The chain carries TRBV5-1 and TRBJ2-7, with D possibly being TRBD2 (6 bases). V dropped 5 bases and J dropped 1 base, with 16 bases sitting between them. The V gene's germline CDR1 is SGHRS and CDR2 YFSETQ. The CDR3 is 15 amino acids. The CDR3 is CASSTGWGESYEQYF. In DNA form, the CDR3 reads TGCGCCAGCAGTACGGGCTGGGGGGAATCCTACGAGCAGTACTTC.

This clone was detected only once. The gene calls are TRBV7-5 and TRBJ2-1; the table's D gene call, TRBD2, was not cross checked with the DNA. TRBV7-5 is reported as a pseudogene. The CDR3 is 19 amino acids. The CDR3 reads CVRSLLKSLAGGIYNEQFF. CDR3 in DNA: TGTGTCAGAAGCTTATTGAAGAGCCTAGCGGGGGGAATCTACAATGAGCAGTTCTTC.

This clone came up a few times. V is TRBV7-9 and J is TRBJ2-6; D ambiguous. Germline-derived CDR1 and CDR2 are SEHNR and FQNEAQ (reference sequence). The germline V and J ends were trimmed by 3 bases and 4 bases, with 13 bases remaining between them. The CDR3 length is 16 residues. CDR3 coding DNA: TGTGCCAGCAGCTTTTCACTGACTCAAGGGGCCAACGTCCTGACTTTC. Its translation is CASSFSLTQGANVLTF.

Only a few counts were recorded for this clone. This chain connects TRBV6-6 to TRBJ2-3; D not certain. Deletions cut 6 bases from V and 2 bases from J, with 15 bases between. There are 15 residues in the CDR3. Germline V gene sequence: CDR1 MNHNY, CDR2 SVGAGI (reference sequence). The CDR3 protein is CASSTAYPYTDTQYF. Here the CDR3 DNA reads TGTGCCAGCAGCACCGCCTACCCTTACACAGATACGCAGTATTTT.

This chain uses TRBV7-9 with TRBJ1-4; D unresolved. The CDR3 has 14 amino acids. CDR1 SEHNR and CDR2 FQNEAQ come from the germline V gene (reference sequence). Trimming left V 3 bases short and J 0 bases short, with 5 bases between. The CDR3 spells CASSFTATNEKLFF. DNA for the CDR3: TGTGCCAGCAGCTTCACTGCAACTAATGAAAAACTGTTTTTT.

This clone was seen a single time. V gene TRBV5-4 combines with J gene TRBJ2-1; 8 bases align to TRBD2. Trimming at V came to 3 bases and at J to 9 bases, leaving 5 bases not matched to a gene. CDR3 length: 13 amino acids. CDR1 is SGHNT and CDR2 is YYREEE in the germline V gene (reference sequence). The CDR3 sequence: CASSYISGTEQFF. The CDR3 DNA reads as TGTGCCAGCAGCTACATTAGCGGGACTGAGCAGTTCTTC.

The V and J genes are TRBV24-1 and TRBJ1-3; 9 bases fit TRBD1. The CDR3 has 17 amino acids. The trim removed 8 bases at V and 0 bases at J, leaving 10 bases unmatched. Germline CDR1 reads KGHDR; CDR2 reads SFDVKD. The CDR3 sequence: CATTRGQGLLSGNTIYF. The CDR3 DNA reads TGTGCCACCACACGGGGACAGGGACTGCTCTCTGGAAACACCATATATTTT.

This clone was counted a few times. The rearrangement joins TRBV2 to TRBJ2-5; 8 bases line up with TRBD2. The CDR3 length is 15 residues. Germline assignment: CDR1 SNHLY and CDR2 FYNNEI. The ends lost 6 bases at V and 3 bases at J; junction bases unmatched: 9. The CDR3, as DNA: TGTGCCAGCAGGGAGGTTACTAGCGGTAAAGAGACCCAGTACTTC. Its protein product is CASREVTSGKETQYF. Full variable domain (remainder filled in from reference TRBV2 and TRBJ2-5): EPEVTQTPSHQVTQMGQEVILRCVPISNHLYFYWYRQILGQKVEFLVSFYNNEISEKSEIFDDQFSVERPDGSNFTLKIRSTKLEDSAMYFCASREVTSGKETQYFGPGTRLLVL.

V is TRBV28 and J is TRBJ1-2, with TRBD1 matching over 7 bases. Trimming took 0 bases from V and 3 from J; bases not matched to a gene: 4. Germline V gene lookup returns CDR1 MDHEN and CDR2 SYDVKM. This CDR3 spans 15 amino acids. The CDR3 DNA reads as TGTGCCAGCAGTTTATGGCAGGGGGGACACTATGGCTACACCTTC. Translated, it gives CASSLWQGGHYGYTF.

The chain uses TRBV28 and TRBJ1-4, with 8 nucleotides matching TRBD1. Per the germline V gene, CDR1 is MDHEN and CDR2 is SYDVKM. There are 11 residues in the CDR3. Losses at the gene ends were 4 bases for V and 16 bases for J; bases not matched to a gene: 5. As DNA, the CDR3 is TGTGCCAGCAGTTCAGGGGGCTGGGGGTTTTTT. Protein: CASSSGGWGFF.

CDR3 amino acids: CASSRGQEETQYF. Here the CDR3 DNA reads TGTGCCAGCAGCCGGGGACAGGAAGAGACCCAGTACTTC. The chain has TRBV11-1 and TRBJ2-5, with 8 positions matching TRBD1. This CDR3 is built from 13 residues. Germline loops: CDR1 SGHAT, CDR2 FQDESV (reference sequence). V gave up 5 bases and J gave up 3 bases; unmatched junction bases: 2.

The chain links TRBV24-1 to TRBJ2-2, with D maybe TRBD2 (6 bases). The V and J ends lost 6 bases and 0 bases respectively, with 10 bases between them. The CDR3 covers 15 residues. Per germline, CDR1 KGHDR and CDR2 SFDVKD. CDR3 region: CATSFGGSNTGELFF. DNA for the CDR3: TGTGCCACCAGTTTTGGGGGGTCGAACACCGGGGAGCTGTTTTTT.

The chain links TRBV18 to TRBJ2-3; TRBD2 agrees at 13 bases. The CDR3 has 19 residues. The V and J ends lost 2 bases and 0 bases, in that order; junction bases with no gene match: 8. Germline loops: CDR1 KGHSH, CDR2 LQKENI. CDR3 sequence reads: CASSPKITSGRASTDTQYF. The CDR3 DNA reads TGTGCCAGCTCACCAAAAATTACTAGCGGGAGGGCTAGCACAGATACGCAGTATTTT.

A note on this clone: An end of the junction differs from the germline gene, which may be a read error. The V call is TRBV7-7, the J call TRBJ2-7; TRBD1 aligns across 8 bases. Germline assignment: CDR1 SSHAT and CDR2 FNYEAQ (reference sequence). The CDR3 covers 13 residues. As DNA, the CDR3 is TGTGCTAGCAGCGTAGGACAGGGCTACGAGCAGTACTTC. Encoded protein: CASSVGQGYEQYF.

To note about this clone: A junction boundary mismatches the germline segment, possibly from a read error. The CDR3 DNA is TGCCCCAGCAGCTTGGCGGGGGGGCCGGGGGTAATCGAGCAGTACTTC. Amino acid sequence: CPSSLAGGPGVIEQYF. The gene calls are TRBV5-1 and TRBJ2-7; 9 nucleotides agree with TRBD2. Germline V CDR1 and CDR2: SGHRS, YFSETQ. CDR3 length: 16 residues.

This chain connects TRBV6-6 to TRBJ2-3, with a tentative D call TRBD2 (6 bases). The CDR3 is 13 amino acids. The V gene lost 5 bases and the J gene lost 3 bases, with 9 bases spanning the gap. Germline CDR1 MNHNY, CDR2 SVGAGI (reference sequence). The CDR3 DNA reads TGTGCCAGCAGTCGGGAGATAACAGATACGCAGTATTTT. Translating gives CASSREITDTQYF.

The chain recombines TRBV19 with TRBJ1-3; D not certain. This CDR3 has 15 amino acids. Germline V lookup: CDR1 LNHDA, CDR2 SQIVND (reference sequence). With 4 bases removed from V and 0 bases from J, the gap between germline ends came to 10 bases. The CDR3 bases are TGTGCCAGTAGTAAGGAGACGACCTCTGGAAACACCATATATTTT. Its protein product is CASSKETTSGNTIYF.

This chain joins TRBV7-3 and TRBJ1-4; perhaps TRBD1 as D (6 bases). The CDR3 is 15 amino acids. CDR1 and CDR2 (germline): SGHTA, FQGTGA. V dropped 4 bases and J dropped 2 bases, with 11 bases sitting between them. Here the CDR3 reads CASSCQGWTNEKLFF. CDR3 in DNA: TGTGCCAGCAGCTGTCAGGGGTGGACTAATGAAAAACTGTTTTTT.

The chain employs TRBV3-1 (or the pseudogene TRBV3-2) and TRBJ2-7, with 11 bases lining up with TRBD1. The CDR3 consists of 14 residues. Germline V gives CDR1 LGHDT, CDR2 YNNKEL (reference sequence). The V and J ends lost 8 bases and 3 bases, in that order; junction bases with no gene match: 6. The CDR3 loop is CASRYGTGGYEQYF. As DNA, the CDR3 is TGTGCCAGCCGTTACGGGACAGGGGGCTACGAGCAGTACTTC.

The chain is built from TRBV6-5 and TRBJ1-3, with no clear D. The V end was cut by 6 bases, the J end by 0 bases, with 9 bases between. The CDR3 loop spans 14 amino acids. Per germline, CDR1 MNHEY and CDR2 SVGAGI. This chain's CDR3 is CASSLASSGNTIYF. CDR3 DNA sequence: TGTGCCAGCAGCCTGGCCAGCTCTGGAAACACCATATATTTT.